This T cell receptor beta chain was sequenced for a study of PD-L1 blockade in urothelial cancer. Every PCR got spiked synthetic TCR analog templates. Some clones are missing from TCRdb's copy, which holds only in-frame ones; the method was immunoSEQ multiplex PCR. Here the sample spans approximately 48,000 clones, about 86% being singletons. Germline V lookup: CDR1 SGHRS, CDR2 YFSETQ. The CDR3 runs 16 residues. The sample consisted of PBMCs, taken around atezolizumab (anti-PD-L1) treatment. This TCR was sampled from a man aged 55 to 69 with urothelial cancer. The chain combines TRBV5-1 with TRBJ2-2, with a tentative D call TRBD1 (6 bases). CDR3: CAAAFDWGLVTGELFF. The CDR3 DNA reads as TGCGCAGCAGCTTTTGATTGGGGGCTGGTCACCGGGGAGCTGTTTTTT.